This TCR beta chain was found in a study of shared clonotypes between healthy human individuals. Study summary: Each donor had three CD4 naive, three CD4 memory, two CD8 naive and one CD8 memory plate.

This was a deep-level run. The input for sorted-subset replicate PCRs was around 210 ng DNA, 25,000 to 30,000 T cell genomes. Here immunoSEQ multiplex PCR was the method, and the copy in TCRdb shows in-frame clones only, minus some. The sample contains approximately 1.1 million clones, about 84% of which appear only once. Trimming shortened V by 4 bases and J by 7 bases, and 10 bases separated the two germline ends. The CDR3 has 13 residues. Germline CDR1 is MGHRA and CDR2 is YSYEKL. With respect to this clone: Its cognate antigen is unknown.

General observations from the study: Limited genetic and exposure-history diversity came from having few donors.

The rearrangement uses TRBV4-1 and TRBJ1-4; D uncertain. The TCR was taken from a man aged 18 to 35 in good health. Some clones in this sample may be carry-over from other donors' samples. Sequencing used memory CD4+ T cells from PBMCs. Specified subset: CD45RA-negative fraction. The DNA for the CDR3 is TGCGCCAGCAGCCGAGCGAGGTCTGAAAAACTGTTTTTT. This sequence encodes CASSRARSEKLFF.